The clone carrying this TCR beta chain came up many times. Antigen specificity is unknown. Trimming shortened V by 3 bases and J by 5 bases, and 14 bases separated the two germline ends. This CDR3 has 13 amino acids. Germline-derived CDR1 and CDR2 are DFQATT and SNEGSKA (reference sequence). Researchers report isolating at least 6 million PBMCs per sample. The data were obtained in a study of blood T cells in healthy people across ages. Study background: For every two T cells, template switching captured about one barcoded beta molecule.

Study observations and caveats: More naive CD4+ cells and higher diversity marked long-lived donors relative to aged donors.

With a J-beta primer mix and a sample-barcoded 5' primer, a second PCR ran roughly 6 to 11 cycles. MiXCR, applied by TCRdb to the 5' RACE reads, yields one record per CDR3 protein. The data hold fewer than 900,000 distinct CDR3 sequences, with 35% to 45% observed a single time. The source is a woman aged 55-69 years in good health. What was sequenced was blood. This chain connects TRBV20-1 to TRBJ2-7, with a possible D match to TRBD1 (7 bases). The CDR3 protein is CSASRDREDEQYF. The CDR3 coding sequence is TGCAGTGCTAGCCGAGACAGGGAGGACGAGCAGTACTTC.